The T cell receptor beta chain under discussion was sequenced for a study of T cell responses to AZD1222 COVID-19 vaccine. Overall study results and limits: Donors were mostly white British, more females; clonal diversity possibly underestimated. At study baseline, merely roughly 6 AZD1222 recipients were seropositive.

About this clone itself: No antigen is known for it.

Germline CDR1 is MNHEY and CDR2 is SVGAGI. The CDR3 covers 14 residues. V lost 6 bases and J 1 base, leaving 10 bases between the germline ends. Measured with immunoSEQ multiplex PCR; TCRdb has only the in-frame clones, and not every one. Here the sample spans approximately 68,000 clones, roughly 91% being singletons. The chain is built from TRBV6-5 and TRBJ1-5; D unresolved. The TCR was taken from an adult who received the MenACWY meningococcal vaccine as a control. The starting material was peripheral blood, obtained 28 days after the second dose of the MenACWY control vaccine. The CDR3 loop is CASRTQMSNQPQHF. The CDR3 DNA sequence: TGTGCCAGCAGAACACAGATGAGCAATCAGCCCCAGCATTTT.